Below, one T cell receptor (beta chain) is given with its context. Antigen specificity is unknown. The sample belongs to a study of graft-versus-host responses after intestinal transplantation. Study in general: Tacrolimus and steroids were given for 2 to 3 years to all recipients after anti-thymocyte globulin induction. Broader study findings: Researchers found peak circulating GvH clone levels linked to early post-transplant HvG declines. Graft-versus-host to host-versus-graft clonal ratios in allografts were high in patients with graft-donor T cell macrochimerism.

After removal of 5 bases from V and 1 base from J, the junction contained 10 bases not matched to a gene. The germline CDR1 and CDR2 sequences are SEHNR and FQNEAQ (reference sequence). The CDR3 is made up of 17 amino acids. The method was immunoSEQ multiplex PCR; TCRdb's version includes in-frame clones alone and lacks a portion of them. Among tens of thousands of clones listed, about 90% were seen once. The specimen comprised PBMCs, sampled 26 days after transplant. The chain is built from TRBV7-9 and TRBJ2-1; 8 bases fit TRBD2. The clonotype comes from a human patient who received an intestinal transplant, so some T cells may come from the graft donor. The CDR3 DNA reads as TGTGCCAGCAGCGACATCATCGGGGGGGGTTCCTACAATGAGCAGTTCTTC. It codes for CASSDIIGGGSYNEQFF.